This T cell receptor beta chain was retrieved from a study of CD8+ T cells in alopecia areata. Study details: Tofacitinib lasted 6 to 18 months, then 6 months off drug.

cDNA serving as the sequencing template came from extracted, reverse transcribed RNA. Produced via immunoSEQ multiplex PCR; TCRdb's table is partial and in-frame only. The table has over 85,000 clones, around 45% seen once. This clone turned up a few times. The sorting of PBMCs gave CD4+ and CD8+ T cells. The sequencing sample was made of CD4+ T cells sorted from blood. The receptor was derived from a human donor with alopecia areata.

The CDR3 bases are TGTGCCAGCAGCCAAGTGACAGAGAACACTGAAGCTTTCTTT. Translation gives CASSQVTENTEAFF. The chain employs TRBV4-2 and TRBJ1-1, with D perhaps TRBD1 (5 bases). V gave up 1 base and J gave up 1 base, with 7 bases separating them. The CDR3 spans 14 residues. CDR1 is LGHNA and CDR2 is YNFKEQ in the germline V gene.